This T cell receptor beta chain was identified in a study of blood T cell repertoires in COVID-19. The method was immunoSEQ multiplex PCR; TCRdb's version includes in-frame clones alone and lacks a portion of them. In the table there are 110,000 to 150,000 clones, roughly 80% of which are singletons. Germline CDR1 and CDR2: SEHNR and FQNEAQ (reference sequence). V lost 5 bases to trimming and J lost 0 bases, with 8 bases between them. This CDR3 contains 14 residues. The gene calls are TRBV7-9 and TRBJ2-1; no clear D. The source of this sequence is a man in his fifties or sixties with active or convalescent COVID-19. Input material: peripheral blood. The chain's CDR3 is CASSHTHSYNEQFF. CDR3 DNA: TGTGCCAGCAGCCATACACACTCCTACAATGAGCAGTTCTTC. Looking up the rest from reference TRBV7-9 and TRBJ2-1 gives the full variable domain: DTGVSQNPRHKITKRGQNVTFRCDPISEHNRLYWYRQTLGQGPEFLTYFQNEAQLEKSRLLSDRFSAERPKGSFSTLEIQRTEQGDSAMYLCASSHTHSYNEQFFGPGTRLTVL.